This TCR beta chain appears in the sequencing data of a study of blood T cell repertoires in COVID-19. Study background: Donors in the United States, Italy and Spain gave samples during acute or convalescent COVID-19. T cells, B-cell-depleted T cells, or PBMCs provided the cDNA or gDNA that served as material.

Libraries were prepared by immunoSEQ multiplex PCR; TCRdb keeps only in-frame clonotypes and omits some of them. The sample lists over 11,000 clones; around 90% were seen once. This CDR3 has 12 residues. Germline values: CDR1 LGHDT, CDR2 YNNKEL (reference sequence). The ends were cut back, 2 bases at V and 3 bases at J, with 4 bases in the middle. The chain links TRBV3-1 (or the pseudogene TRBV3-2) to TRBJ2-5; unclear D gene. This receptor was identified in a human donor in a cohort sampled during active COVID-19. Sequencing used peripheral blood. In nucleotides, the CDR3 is TGTGCCAGCAGCCAACTAAAAGAGACCCAGTACTTC. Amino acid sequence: CASSQLKETQYF.